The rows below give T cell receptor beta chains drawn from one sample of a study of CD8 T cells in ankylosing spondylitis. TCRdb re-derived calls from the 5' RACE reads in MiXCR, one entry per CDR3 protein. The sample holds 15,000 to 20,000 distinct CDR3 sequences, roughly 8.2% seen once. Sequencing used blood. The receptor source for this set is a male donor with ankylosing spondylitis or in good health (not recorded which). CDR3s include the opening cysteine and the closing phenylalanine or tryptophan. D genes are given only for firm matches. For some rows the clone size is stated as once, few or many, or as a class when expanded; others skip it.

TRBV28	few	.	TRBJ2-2	TGTGCCATCGTGGGTAGCACCGGGGAGCTGTTTTTT	CAIVGSTGELFF
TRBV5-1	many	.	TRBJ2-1	TGCGCCAGCAGCCCGGGACGGGAAGCGGACAATGAGCAGTTCTTC	CASSPGREADNEQFF
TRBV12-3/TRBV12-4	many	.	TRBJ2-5	TGTGCCAGCAGTTTAGCCGAAGGGGTCCCTGGGCAAGAGACCCAGTACTTC	CASSLAEGVPGQETQYF
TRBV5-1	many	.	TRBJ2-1	TGCGCCAGCAGCTTGGGGTCCCCCAACACGGTTATGCAGTTCTTC	CASSLGSPNTVMQFF
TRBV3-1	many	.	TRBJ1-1	TGTGCCAGCAGCCCGACCGGGGGGTCGAACACTGAAGCTTTCTTT	CASSPTGGSNTEAFF
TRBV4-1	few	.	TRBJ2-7	TGCGCCAGCAGCCAAGTCGGATTAAAGTCCTACGAGCAGTACTTC	CASSQVGLKSYEQYF
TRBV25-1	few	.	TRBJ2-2	TGTGCCAGCAGTGAGGCGTACGCGAACACCGGGGAGCTGTTTTTT	CASSEAYANTGELFF
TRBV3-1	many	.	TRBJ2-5	TGTGCCAGCAGCCATCGAGTCCGGGGTGAGGAGACCCAGTACTTC	CASSHRVRGEETQYF
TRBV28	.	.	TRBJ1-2	TGTGCCAGCAGTTTGTTCTGGGGCTCAGCCCGGGATGGCTACACCTTC	CASSLFWGSARDGYTF
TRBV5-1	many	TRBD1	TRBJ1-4	TGCGCCAGCAGCGGGACAGGGTGGGGAGAAAAACTGTTTTTT	CASSGTGWGEKLFF
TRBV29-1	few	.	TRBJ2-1	TGCAGCGTTGCCGCCCCGGCCTACAATGAGCAGTTCTTC	CSVAAPAYNEQFF
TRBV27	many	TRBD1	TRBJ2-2	TGTGCCAGCAGTTTCCGCCGACAGGGTAGAAACACCGGGGAGCTGTTTTTT	CASSFRRQGRNTGELFF
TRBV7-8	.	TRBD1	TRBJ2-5	TGTGCCAGCAGCTCCCGGGACAGGGTAAAGACCCAGTACTTC	CASSSRDRVKTQYF
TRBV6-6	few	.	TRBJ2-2	TGTGCCAGCAGTTCGACAGAAATCACCGGGGAGCTGTTTTTT	CASSSTEITGELFF
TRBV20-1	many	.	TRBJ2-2	TGCAGCATCTTTGGCGGGGTTACCGCCGGGGAGCTGTTTTTT	CSIFGGVTAGELFF
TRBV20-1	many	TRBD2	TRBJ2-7	TGCAGTGCCGACCGGGGGGAGGGCGGATACGAGCAGTACTTC	CSADRGEGGYEQYF
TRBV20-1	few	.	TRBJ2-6	TGCAGTGCCGGCGACAGAACTGGGGCCAACGTCCTGACTTTC	CSAGDRTGANVLTF
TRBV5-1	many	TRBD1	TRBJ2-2	TGCGCCAGCAGCCCATCACAGGGGTCGAACACCGGGGAGCTGTTTTTT	CASSPSQGSNTGELFF
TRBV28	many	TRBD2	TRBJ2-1	TGTGCCAGCACCGGGACTAGCGTTACGTCCTACAATGAGCAGTTCTTC	CASTGTSVTSYNEQFF
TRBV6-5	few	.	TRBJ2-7	TGTGCCAGCAGCCCCCCGAGCTCCTACGAGCAGTACTTC	CASSPPSSYEQYF
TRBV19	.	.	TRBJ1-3	TGTGCCAGTAGTATCATCTCGGTCTCTGGAAACACCATATATTTT	CASSIISVSGNTIYF
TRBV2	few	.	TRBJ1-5	TGTGCCAGCAGTCAGGGGTCTAGGTATCAGCCCCAGCATTTT	CASSQGSRYQPQHF
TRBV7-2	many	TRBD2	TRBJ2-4	TGTGCCAGCAGCTCCGCCGGACGAGATGGCGGGAGGGCCTTATCCAAAAACATTCAGTACTTC	CASSSAGRDGGRALSKNIQYF
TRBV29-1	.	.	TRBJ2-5	TGCAGCGCTGGACGGCTCCAAGAGACCCAGTACTTC	CSAGRLQETQYF
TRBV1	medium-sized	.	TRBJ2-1	TGCACCAGCAGCCAACCTAGCGCACTTCCCGGCCTAAATGAGCAGTTCTTC	CTSSQPSALPGLNEQFF
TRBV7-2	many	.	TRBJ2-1	TGTGCCAGCAGCCAGGGGGAGTCGCGGGGGAAGCAGTTCTTC	CASSQGESRGKQFF
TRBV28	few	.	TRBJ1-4	TGTGCCAGCAGAAGGGCCCCCAATGAAAAACTGTTTTTT	CASRRAPNEKLFF
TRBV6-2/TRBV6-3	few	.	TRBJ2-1	TGTGCCAGCGGGGATCCTCTAGTGCTTGAGCAGTTCTTC	CASGDPLVLEQFF
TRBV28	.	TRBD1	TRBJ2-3	TGTGCCAGCAGTTTCGCATGGGACAGGGGCCCCGAGGAGACAGATACGCAGTATTTT	CASSFAWDRGPEETDTQYF